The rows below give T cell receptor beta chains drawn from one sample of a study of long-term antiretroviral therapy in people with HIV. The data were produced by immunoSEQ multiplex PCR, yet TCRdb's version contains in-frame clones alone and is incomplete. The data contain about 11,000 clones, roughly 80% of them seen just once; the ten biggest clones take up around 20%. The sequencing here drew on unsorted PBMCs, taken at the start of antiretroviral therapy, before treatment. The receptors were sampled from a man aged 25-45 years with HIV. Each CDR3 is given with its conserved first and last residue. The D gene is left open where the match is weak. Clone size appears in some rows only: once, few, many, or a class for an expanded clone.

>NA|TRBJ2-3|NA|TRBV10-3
TGTGCCATCAGCCCTGGAGGAGGGACCACAGATACGCAGTATTTT
CAISPGGGTTDTQYF
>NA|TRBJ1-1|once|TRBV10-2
TGCGCCAGCAGTGTTTCGGGGCCTACCGAAGCTTTCTTT
CASSVSGPTEAFF
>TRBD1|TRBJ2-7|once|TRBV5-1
TGCGCCAGCAGCTACCTACGGACAGGGGCCCAGGGGGAGCAGTACTTC
CASSYLRTGAQGEQYF
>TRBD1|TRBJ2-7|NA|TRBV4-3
TGCGCCAGCAGCCAAGATCAAGCAGGGGGTACCTACGAGCAGTACTTC
CASSQDQAGGTYEQYF
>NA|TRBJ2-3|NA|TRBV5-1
TGCGCCAGCAGCCGGGACCGCACAGATACGCAGTATTTT
CASSRDRTDTQYF
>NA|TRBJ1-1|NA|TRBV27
TGTGCCAGCAGTTTAGGACGGTACACTGAAGCTTTCTTT
CASSLGRYTEAFF
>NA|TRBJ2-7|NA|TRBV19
TGTGCCAGTAGTATGGGGGCAGGGTCCTACGAGCAGTACTTC
CASSMGAGSYEQYF
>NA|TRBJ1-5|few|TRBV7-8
TGTGCCAGCAGCACCTCGGACAGTAGCAATCAGCCCCAGCATTTT
CASSTSDSSNQPQHF
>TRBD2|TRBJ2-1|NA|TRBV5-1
TGCGCCAGCAGCTGGGTTCTAGCGGGGGTGCCAAGCCCCTACAATGAGCAGTTCTTC
CASSWVLAGVPSPYNEQFF
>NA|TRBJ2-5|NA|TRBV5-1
TGCGCCAGCAGCTTGGGCGGGACATCACAAGAGACCCAGTACTTC
CASSLGGTSQETQYF
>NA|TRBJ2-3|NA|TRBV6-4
TGTGCCAGCAGTGACTCGGGACTCGGCGATACGCAGTATTTT
CASSDSGLGDTQYF
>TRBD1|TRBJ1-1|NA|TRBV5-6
TGTGCCAGCAGCTCCAGGGGGCAAAACACTGAAGCTTTCTTT
CASSSRGQNTEAFF
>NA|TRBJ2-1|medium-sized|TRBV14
TGTGCCAGCAGCCGCAATTACCGACGGGGAGTTGACAATGAGCAGTTCTTC
CASSRNYRRGVDNEQFF
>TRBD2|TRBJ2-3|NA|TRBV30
TGTGCCTGGAGTCGGAACAGACTAGCACTAAGCACAGATACGCAGTATTTT
CAWSRNRLALSTDTQYF
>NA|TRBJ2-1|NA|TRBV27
TGTGCCAGCAGGACACGAGTTTTAGGAAACTACAATGAGCAGTTCTTC
CASRTRVLGNYNEQFF
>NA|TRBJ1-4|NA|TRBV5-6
TGTGCCAGCAGCCACATCAGTGGGACAAGGAATGAAAAACTGTTTTTT
CASSHISGTRNEKLFF
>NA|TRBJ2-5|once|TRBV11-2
TGTGCCAGCAGCCCCCAAGAGACCCAGTACTTC
CASSPQETQYF
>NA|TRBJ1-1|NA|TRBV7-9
TGTGCCAGCAGCTTAGGGGGGGGCAACAGTGAAGCTTTCTTT
CASSLGGGNSEAFF
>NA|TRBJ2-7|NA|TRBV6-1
TGTGCCAGCAGTGTCTTCGAGGGGATCTCCTACGAGCAGTACTTC
CASSVFEGISYEQYF
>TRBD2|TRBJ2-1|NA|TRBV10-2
TGCGCCAGCAGTGAGTTGAGCGGGGGGGTTTTGGAGTTCTTC
CASSELSGGVLEFF
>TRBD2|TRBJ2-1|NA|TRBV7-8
TGTGCCAGCAGCGTCAGGGGCTTGGAGCGGGAGGGCCAGTTCTTC
CASSVRGLEREGQFF
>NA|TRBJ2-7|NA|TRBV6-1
TGTGCCAGTGGGGCATACGAGCAGTACTTC
CASGAYEQYF
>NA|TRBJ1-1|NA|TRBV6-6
TGTGCCAGCAGTTATGTCGGGAAGGACACTGAAGCTTTCTTT
CASSYVGKDTEAFF
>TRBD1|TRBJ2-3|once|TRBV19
TGTGCCAGTCGACTCCGGGACAGGGGATTAGATACGCAGTATTTT
CASRLRDRGLDTQYF
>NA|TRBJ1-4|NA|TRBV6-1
TGTGCCAGCAGTGAGTCCCCTGGGACTAATGAAAAACTGTTTTTT
CASSESPGTNEKLFF
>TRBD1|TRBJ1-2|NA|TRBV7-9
TGTGCCAGCAGCCAAGGGACAGACTTCTATGGCTACACCTTC
CASSQGTDFYGYTF
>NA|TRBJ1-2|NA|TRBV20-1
TGCAGTGCTAGCGAACATGGCTACACCTTC
CSASEHGYTF
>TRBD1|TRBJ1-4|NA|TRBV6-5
TGTGCCAGCTCCGACAGGGTACCTAATGAAAAACTGTTTTTT
CASSDRVPNEKLFF
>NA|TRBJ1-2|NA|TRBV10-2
TGCGCCAGCTGGGAGGATGGCTACACCTTC
CASWEDGYTF
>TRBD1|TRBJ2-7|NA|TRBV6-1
TGTGCCAGCAGTGAATTCTCGGGACAGGGGCTCTACGAGCAGTACTTC
CASSEFSGQGLYEQYF